Listed here are 13 T cell receptor beta chains from one sample, sequenced in a study of cytomegalovirus exposure and HLA in healthy donors. The protocol was immunoSEQ multiplex PCR, while the TCRdb copy is restricted to in-frame clones and leaves out a portion. Seen here are 150,000 to 170,000 clones, around 83% observed once, and the top ten hold roughly 2.1%. The sequenced material came from PBMCs. The origin of the receptors is a human donor in good health.

V gene TRBV15 combines with J gene TRBJ2-6; 8 positions agree with TRBD1. The J segment lost 1 base and the V segment lost 1 base, leaving 9 bases of the junction unmatched. The CDR3 runs to 19 residues. Germline CDR1 is LNHNV and CDR2 is YYDKDF (reference sequence). The DNA for the CDR3 is TGTGCCACCAGCAGAGGAGGGATTCAGGGGGCGTCTGGGGCCAACGTCCTGACTTTC. This gives the protein CATSRGGIQGASGANVLTF.

This rearrangement joins TRBV27 to TRBJ1-1; TRBD1 might be the D (5 bases). The CDR3 has 14 residues. V lost 4 bases and J lost 5, with 14 bases in between. Germline CDR1 and CDR2: MNHEY and SMNVEV (reference sequence). The CDR3 loop is CASSSPGWSTEAFF. CDR3 nucleotide sequence: TGTGCCAGCAGTTCGCCAGGGTGGAGTACTGAAGCTTTCTTT.

The gene calls are TRBV29-1 and TRBJ2-2; TRBD2 might be the D (6 bases). Per germline, CDR1 SQVTM and CDR2 ANQGSEA. V was pared by 7 bases and J by 3 bases, with 15 bases between. This CDR3 has 14 amino acids. DNA of the CDR3: TGCAGCGCCCGCGGGGCGTTTGACACCGGGGAGCTGTTTTTT. Protein: CSARGAFDTGELFF.

The rearrangement links TRBV5-5 to TRBJ2-2; TRBD2 agrees at 7 bases. The CDR3 totals 15 residues. J gave up 1 base and V 5 bases, and 5 bases lay outside the gene matches. Germline V gene data show CDR1 as SGHKS and CDR2 as YYEKEE (reference sequence). CDR3 in amino acids: CASSRSGENTGELFF. In DNA form, the CDR3 reads TGTGCCAGCAGTAGAAGCGGGGAGAACACCGGGGAGCTGTTTTTT.

The J gene is TRBJ2-3, the V gene TRBV14, with TRBD1 as a possible D gene (6 bases). V lost 1 base to trimming and J lost 2 bases, with 16 bases between them. The CDR3 is 17 amino acids. The germline gives CDR1 SGHDN, CDR2 FVKESK. This chain's CDR3 is CASSQVRGQLSTDTQYF. The CDR3 nucleotides are TGTGCCAGCAGCCAAGTAAGAGGACAGCTGTCCACAGATACGCAGTATTTT.

The chain has TRBV4-3 and TRBJ2-7, with TRBD1 as a possible D gene (5 bases). Germline V lookup: CDR1 LGHNA, CDR2 YSLEER. This CDR3 comprises 14 residues. Trimming took 1 base from V and 5 from J, leaving 12 bases between them. The CDR3 coding sequence is TGCGCCAGCAGCCAAGGGCCAGGGATCAACGAGCAGTACTTC. Translating it yields CASSQGPGINEQYF.

The chain has TRBV5-1 and TRBJ1-6; D gene uncertain. Germline CDR1 SGHRS, CDR2 YFSETQ. Between the trimmed V and J ends, which lost 4 bases and 0 bases, there was a span of 8 bases. This CDR3 region has 15 residues. The DNA of the CDR3 is TGCGCCAGCAGCCTTGCGGGCTCCTATAATTCACCCCTCCACTTT. Its protein product is CASSLAGSYNSPLHF.

This rearrangement joins TRBV6-1 to TRBJ2-1, with TRBD2 matching 11 bases. The CDR3 contains 18 residues. The V gene's germline CDR1 is MNHNS and CDR2 SASEGT. V shed 3 bases and J 0 bases; nucleotides not matched to a gene: 7. The CDR3 loop reads CASSDMVAGGLSYNEQFF. The CDR3 DNA sequence: TGTGCCAGCAGTGATATGGTAGCGGGAGGGCTCTCCTACAATGAGCAGTTCTTC.

The chain uses TRBV18 and TRBJ2-3; 8 bases fit TRBD1. Trimming removed 4 bases from V and 3 bases from J; junction bases left unmatched: 9. Germline V CDR1 and CDR2: KGHSH, LQKENI. CDR3 size: 16 residues. The CDR3 nucleotides read TGTGCCAGCTCACTTCTTAATGGACAGGGAACAGATACGCAGTATTTT. This sequence encodes CASSLLNGQGTDTQYF.

The chain uses TRBV5-1 and TRBJ2-3; D is possibly TRBD2 (5 bases). The CDR3 is 14 residues long. V lost 0 bases to trimming and J lost 6 bases, with 11 bases between them. Germline CDR1 and CDR2: SGHRS and YFSETQ. The chain's CDR3 is CASSLARGGDTQYF. CDR3 nucleotides: TGCGCCAGCAGCTTGGCCCGCGGCGGGGATACGCAGTATTTT.

This sequence joins TRBV19 and TRBJ2-5; 11 bases agree with TRBD2. The trim removed 1 base at V and 4 bases at J, leaving 8 bases unmatched. The CDR3 has 17 residues. Germline V lookup: CDR1 LNHDA, CDR2 SQIVND (reference sequence). The DNA for the CDR3 is TGTGCCAGTAGTATAGGAACCCTAGCGGGAGGAGGAGAGACCCAGTACTTC. Translating gives CASSIGTLAGGGETQYF.

V is TRBV2 and J is TRBJ2-7; 11 positions agree with TRBD1. The CDR3 is made up of 14 amino acids. The germline gives CDR1 SNHLY, CDR2 FYNNEI. J lost 6 bases, V lost 5 bases, and 6 bases had no gene match. The CDR3 nucleotides read TGTGCCAGCAGTCACCGGGACAGGGGGACCGAGCAGTACTTC. It specifies CASSHRDRGTEQYF.

The rearrangement uses TRBV4-1 and TRBJ2-7; perhaps TRBD1 as D (5 bases). Germline assignment: CDR1 MGHRA and CDR2 YSYEKL. The CDR3 is 13 amino acids. V was trimmed by 6 bases and J by 5 bases, leaving 14 bases between them. The chain's CDR3 is CASSQTGLHEQYF. CDR3 bases: TGCGCCAGCAGTCAAACAGGTCTGCACGAGCAGTACTTC.